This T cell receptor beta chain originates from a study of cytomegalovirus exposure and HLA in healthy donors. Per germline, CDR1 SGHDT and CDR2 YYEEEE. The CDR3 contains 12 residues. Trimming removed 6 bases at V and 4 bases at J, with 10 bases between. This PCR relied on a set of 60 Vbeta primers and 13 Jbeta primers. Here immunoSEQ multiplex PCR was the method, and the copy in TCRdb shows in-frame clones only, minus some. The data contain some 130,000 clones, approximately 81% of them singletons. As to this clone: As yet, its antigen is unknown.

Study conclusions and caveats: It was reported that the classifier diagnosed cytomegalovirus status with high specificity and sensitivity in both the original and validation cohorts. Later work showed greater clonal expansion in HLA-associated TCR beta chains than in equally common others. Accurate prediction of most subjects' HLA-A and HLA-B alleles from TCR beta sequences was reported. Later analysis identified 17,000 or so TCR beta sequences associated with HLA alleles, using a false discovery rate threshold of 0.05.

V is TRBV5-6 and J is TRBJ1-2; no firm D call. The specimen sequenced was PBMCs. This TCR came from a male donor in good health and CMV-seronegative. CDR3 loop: CASTVAGYGYTF. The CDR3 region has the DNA TGTGCCAGCACTGTCGCGGGCTATGGCTACACCTTC.